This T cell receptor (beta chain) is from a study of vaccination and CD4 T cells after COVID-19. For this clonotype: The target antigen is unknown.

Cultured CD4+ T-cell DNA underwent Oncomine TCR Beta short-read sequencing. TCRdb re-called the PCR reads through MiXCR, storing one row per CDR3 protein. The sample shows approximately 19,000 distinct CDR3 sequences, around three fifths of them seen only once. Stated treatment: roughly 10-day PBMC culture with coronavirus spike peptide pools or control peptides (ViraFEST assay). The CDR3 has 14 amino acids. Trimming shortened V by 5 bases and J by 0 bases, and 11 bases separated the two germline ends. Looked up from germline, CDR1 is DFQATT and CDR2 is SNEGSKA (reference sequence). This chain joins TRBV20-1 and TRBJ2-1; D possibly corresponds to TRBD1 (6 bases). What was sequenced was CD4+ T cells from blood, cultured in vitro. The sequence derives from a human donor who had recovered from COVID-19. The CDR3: CSAGDINSYNEQFF. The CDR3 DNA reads TGCAGTGCTGGGGACATTAACTCCTACAATGAGCAGTTCTTC.